The 8 T cell receptor beta chains below all came from one sample that was sequenced in a study of TIL therapy for anti-PD-1-resistant metastatic lung cancer. Time point indicated: pre-treatment sample, taken before nivolumab and TIL therapy. This was the immunoSEQ v3 assay. Produced via immunoSEQ multiplex PCR; TCRdb's table is partial and in-frame only. The data hold tens of thousands of clones, with about nine tenths observed a single time. This specimen consisted of blood, obtained at baseline. These receptors originate from a person aged 25-79 years with non-small cell lung cancer.

This clone was observed once. The gene calls are TRBV6-2 or TRBV6-3 and TRBJ2-1, with 8 nucleotides matching TRBD2. V lost 5 bases to trimming and J lost 2 bases; unmatched junction nucleotides: 11. CDR1 is MNHEY, CDR2 SVGEGT, per germline. CDR3 length equals 17 residues. In DNA, the CDR3 is TGTGCCAGCAGTCCCGCCACCCGGGGGGGCGCCTACAATGAGCAGTTCTTC. Its translation is CASSPATRGGAYNEQFF.

The chain recombines TRBV10-2 with TRBJ1-5, with 7 bases lining up with TRBD1. CDR1 WSHSY and CDR2 SAAADI come from the germline V gene. V shed 2 bases, J shed 7 bases, and the junction held 2 bases outside the gene matches. There are 13 residues in the CDR3. The CDR3 here is CASSEEQGQPQHF. The CDR3 DNA follows: TGCGCCAGCAGTGAGGAACAGGGGCAGCCCCAGCATTTT.

This rearrangement joins TRBV6-5 to TRBJ2-7; D call uncertain. Trimming removed 8 bases at V and 5 bases at J, with 10 bases between. This CDR3 region has 11 residues. The germline gives CDR1 MNHEY, CDR2 SVGAGI. CDR3 DNA: TGTGCCAGCCTTAGGTCCCACGAGCAGTACTTC. Protein: CASLRSHEQYF.

J is TRBJ1-2 and V is TRBV5-4; tentative D call: TRBD1 (5 bases). CDR1 is SGHNT and CDR2 is YYREEE in the germline V gene (reference sequence). V was trimmed by 0 bases and J by 3 bases, leaving 21 bases between them. This CDR3 is 18 amino acids long. The CDR3 bases are TGTGCCAGCAGCTTGGGGACGCAGGGAGGGCGGTATCACTATGGCTACACCTTC. It translates to CASSLGTQGGRYHYGYTF.

The chain recombines TRBV28 with TRBJ1-2; 7 nucleotides align to TRBD1. The germline V gene encodes CDR1 MDHEN and CDR2 SYDVKM. Losses at the gene ends were 5 bases for V and 0 bases for J; bases not matched to a gene: 6. CDR3 length: 15 amino acids. CDR3 protein: CASSLRQGPNYGYTF. In nucleotides, the CDR3 is TGTGCCAGCAGTCTGAGACAGGGCCCTAACTATGGCTACACCTTC.

This clone was counted a single time. The V gene is TRBV20-1, the J gene TRBJ2-5, with a possible D match to TRBD2 (6 bases). The germline V and J ends were trimmed by 3 bases and 3 bases, with 14 bases remaining between them. The CDR3 covers 14 residues. Looked up from germline, CDR1 is DFQATT and CDR2 is SNEGSKA (reference sequence). Written as DNA, the CDR3 is TGCAGTGCTAGTTCCGACCGGAGGGAAGAGACCCAGTACTTC. It is translated as CSASSDRREETQYF.

The rearrangement uses TRBV6-5 and TRBJ1-4; the match to TRBD1 covers 7 bases. The J segment lost 9 bases and the V segment lost 7 bases, leaving 11 bases of the junction unmatched. The CDR3 covers 14 residues. CDR1 and CDR2 from the germline V gene are MNHEY and SVGAGI. The DNA for the CDR3 is TGTGCCAGCAATACAGGGGCGGAATCGAAAAAACTGTTTTTT. Translation: CASNTGAESKKLFF.

The rearrangement links TRBV4-1 to TRBJ1-4, with D possibly TRBD1 on 5 matching bases. From germline, CDR1 is MGHRA and CDR2 YSYEKL. The V gene lost 5 bases and the J gene lost 1 base, with 14 bases spanning the gap. This CDR3 contains 16 residues. The CDR3 DNA sequence: TGCGCCAGCAGCGATCGGGGGAGGGAAACTAATGAAAAACTGTTTTTT. It codes for CASSDRGRETNEKLFF.